The clone carrying this TCR beta chain was seen repeatedly, ten times or more. The antigen is unknown. V was clipped by 0 bases and J by 7 bases, with 16 bases between them. This CDR3 is 15 amino acids long. The germline V gene encodes CDR1 MGHRA and CDR2 YSYEKL. The data originate from a study of CD8+CD57+ T cells in acquired aplastic anemia. As for the study in general: Quantities of DNA derived from sorted CD4+ and CD8+ cells averaged roughly 3.4 ug. There were roughly 9.8 million reads, on average, for CD4+ cells from healthy donors.

Study-wide results and caveats: Found in both controls and patients were around 29 CD8+ CDR3 sequences.

It was genomic DNA that served as the template for profiling TCR beta VDJ and CDR3. TCRdb reprocessed the reads with MiXCR, giving one entry per CDR3 protein. The table records roughly 80,000 distinct CDR3 sequences, about 45% of them present only once. The clonotype originates from a human donor in good health, serving as a control. Material: sorted CD4+, CD8+, or CD8+CD57+ T cells (not recorded which) from PBMCs. The chain combines TRBV4-1 with TRBJ2-7; unclear D gene. CDR3 loop: CASSQDILAPQEQYF. DNA for the CDR3: TGCGCCAGCAGCCAAGATATTCTCGCCCCTCAAGAGCAGTACTTC.